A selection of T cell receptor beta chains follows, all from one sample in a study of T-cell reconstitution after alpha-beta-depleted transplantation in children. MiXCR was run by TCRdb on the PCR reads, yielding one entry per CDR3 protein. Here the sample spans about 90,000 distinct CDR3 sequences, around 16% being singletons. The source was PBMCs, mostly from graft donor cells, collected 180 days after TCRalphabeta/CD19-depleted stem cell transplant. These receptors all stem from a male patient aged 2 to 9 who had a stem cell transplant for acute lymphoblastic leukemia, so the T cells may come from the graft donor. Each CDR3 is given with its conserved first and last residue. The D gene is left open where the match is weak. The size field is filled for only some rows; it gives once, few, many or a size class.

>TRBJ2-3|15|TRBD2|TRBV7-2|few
TGTGCCAGCAGCTCGGGGGGGAGACTCACAGATACGCAGTATTTT
CASSSGGRLTDTQYF
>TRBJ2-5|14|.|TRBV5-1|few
TGCGCCAGCAGGGCGCTCGAAGCCCAAGAGACCCAGTACTTC
CASRALEAQETQYF
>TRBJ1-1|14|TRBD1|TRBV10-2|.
TGCGCCAGCAGGGGGACAGGGATGAACACTGAAGCTTTCTTT
CASRGTGMNTEAFF
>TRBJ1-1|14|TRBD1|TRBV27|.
TGTGCCAGCAGATATGGGGGACAGGGTGGTGAAGCTTTCTTT
CASRYGGQGGEAFF
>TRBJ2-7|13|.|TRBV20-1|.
TGCAGTGCTACTCATGACAGCTCCTACGAGCATTACTTC
CSATHDSSYEHYF
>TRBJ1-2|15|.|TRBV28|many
TGTGCCACGAGTTTCGGCGGGGGCGATAACTATGGCTACACCTTC
CATSFGGGDNYGYTF
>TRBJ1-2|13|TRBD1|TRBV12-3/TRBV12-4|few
TGTGCCAGCAGCGCTGACAGGGGAGGTGGCTACACCTTC
CASSADRGGGYTF
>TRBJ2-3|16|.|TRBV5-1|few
TGCGCCAGCAGCCGAGACGGGACACAGAACGCAGATACGCAGTATTTT
CASSRDGTQNADTQYF
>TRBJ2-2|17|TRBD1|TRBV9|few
TGTGCCAGCAGCCTAACCGCCTACAGGGGGGACACCGGGGAGCTGTTTTTT
CASSLTAYRGDTGELFF
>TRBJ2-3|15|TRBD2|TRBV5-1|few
TGCGCCAGCAGCTTGTTGCGGGGGGGAACAGATACGCAGTATTTT
CASSLLRGGTDTQYF
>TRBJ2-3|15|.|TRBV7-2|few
TGTGCCAGCAGCTTTTTGGCGGGGGCGGTGGATACGCAGTATTTT
CASSFLAGAVDTQYF
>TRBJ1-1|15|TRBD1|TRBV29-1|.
TGCAGCGTTGAAACCCCGCCAGGGGGGAACACTGAAGCTTTCTTT
CSVETPPGGNTEAFF
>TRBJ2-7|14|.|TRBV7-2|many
TGTGCCAGCAGCTTAGCGGTCGTTTCGTACGAGCAGTACTTC
CASSLAVVSYEQYF
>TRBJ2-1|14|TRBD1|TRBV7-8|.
TGTGCCAGCAGCTTCCGGGACAGGGACAATGAGCAGTTCTTC
CASSFRDRDNEQFF
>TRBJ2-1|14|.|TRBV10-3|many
TGTGCCACCAAACACAGGGACGCGTACAATGAGCAGTTCTTC
CATKHRDAYNEQFF
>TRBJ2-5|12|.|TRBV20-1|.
TGCAGTGCGAAGGGGCTGCAAGAGACCCAGTACTTC
CSAKGLQETQYF
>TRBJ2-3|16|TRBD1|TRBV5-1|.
TGCGCCAGCAGCGCCCGGGACAGTCGGGCGGCAGATACGCAGTATTTT
CASSARDSRAADTQYF
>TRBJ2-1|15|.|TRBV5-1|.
TGCGCCAGCAGCGACCGGGACGGCAGAACAATGGAGCAGTTCTTC
CASSDRDGRTMEQFF
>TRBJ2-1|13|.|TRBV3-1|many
TGTGCCAGCAGCCAAGAGCCCCCGCTTGAGCAGTTCTTC
CASSQEPPLEQFF
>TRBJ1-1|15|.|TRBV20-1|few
TGCAGTGCTAGGGCCATCAGACTCACGGTGCCTGAAGCTTTCTTT
CSARAIRLTVPEAFF
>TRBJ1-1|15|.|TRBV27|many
TGTGCCAGCAGTTTTGCACCCCCGGCGAGCACTGAAGCTTTCTTT
CASSFAPPASTEAFF
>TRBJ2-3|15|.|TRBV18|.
TGTGCCAGCTCACCGACTGACCCTAGCACAGATACGCAGTATTTT
CASSPTDPSTDTQYF
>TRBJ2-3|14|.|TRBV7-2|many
TGTGCCAGCAGCTTAGGATTCGGCACAGATACGCAGTATTTT
CASSLGFGTDTQYF
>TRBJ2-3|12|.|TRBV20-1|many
TGCAGTGCCCTTCCTGGATGGGTAGCGCAGTATTTT
CSALPGWVAQYF
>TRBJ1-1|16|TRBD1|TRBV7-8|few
TGTGCCAGCAGCTTCCCCGGACAGGCTCTGAACACTGAAGCTTTCTTT
CASSFPGQALNTEAFF
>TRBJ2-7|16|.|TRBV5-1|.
TGCGCCAGCAGCTTGTATGGCGGCCTGGACAGCAACGAGCAGTACTTC
CASSLYGGLDSNEQYF
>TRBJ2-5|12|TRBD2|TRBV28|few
TGTGCCAGCAGTCCCAATTTAGCGGGGAAGGACTTC
CASSPNLAGKDF
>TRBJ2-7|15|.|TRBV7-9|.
TGTGCCAGCAGCTTATTAACGGTGGGTGAAGGCGAGCAGTACTTC
CASSLLTVGEGEQYF
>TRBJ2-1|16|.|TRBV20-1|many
TGCAGTGCTAGGGATTCAAAAACGAGCTCCTACAATGAGCAGTTCTTC
CSARDSKTSSYNEQFF